Each of the 18 T cell receptor beta chains below was sequenced from the same sample in a study of cytomegalovirus exposure and HLA in healthy donors. With 60 Vbeta and 13 Jbeta primers, the PCR was carried out. The table came from immunoSEQ multiplex PCR; TCRdb's copy has only in-frame clones and leaves some out. The table shows approximately 120,000 clones, with 75% to 85% occurring only once. The specimen sequenced was PBMCs. Source of these receptors: a woman between 45 and 65 years old in good health and CMV-seropositive.

V is TRBV27 and J is TRBJ2-1; 9 bases are a match to TRBD1. The CDR3 is 15 residues long. Germline values: CDR1 MNHEY, CDR2 SMNVEV (reference sequence). The ends lost 6 bases at V and 3 bases at J; junction bases unmatched: 6. Here the CDR3 reads CASSRDRGIYNEQFF. Written as DNA, the CDR3 is TGTGCCAGCAGCCGTGACAGGGGGATCTACAATGAGCAGTTCTTC.

This chain uses TRBV4-2 with TRBJ2-5; 10 positions match TRBD2. The CDR3 consists of 13 residues. The ends lost 6 bases at V and 5 bases at J; junction bases unmatched: 3. Per the germline V gene, CDR1 is LGHNA and CDR2 is YNFKEQ. CDR3 in amino acids: CASSQRGGETQYF. The CDR3 bases are TGTGCCAGCAGTCAGCGGGGGGGGGAGACCCAGTACTTC.

This clone occurred once. CDR3: CASSLVQGVGELFF. CDR3 in DNA: TGCGCCAGCAGCTTGGTCCAGGGGGTCGGGGAGCTGTTTTTT. V is TRBV5-1 and J is TRBJ2-2; 7 bases are a match to TRBD1. The CDR3 spans 14 residues. The trim removed 0 bases at V and 7 bases at J, leaving 3 bases unmatched. CDR1 is SGHRS and CDR2 is YFSETQ in the germline V gene.

This chain uses TRBV5-4 with TRBJ1-3; 7 nucleotides align to TRBD1. The CDR3 is made up of 15 amino acids. The germline V gene has CDR1 SGHNT and CDR2 YYREEE (reference sequence). The ends lost 1 base at V and 6 bases at J; junction bases unmatched: 7. DNA for the CDR3: TGTGCCAGCAGCTTGTTAGGGACAGCGGAAAACACCATATATTTT. Amino acid sequence: CASSLLGTAENTIYF.

The chain is built from TRBV5-6 and TRBJ1-5, with 7 positions matching TRBD1. The germline CDR1 and CDR2 sequences are SGHDT and YYEEEE. With 1 base clipped from V and 9 bases from J, the junction kept 4 bases outside the gene matches. The CDR3 has 13 residues. CDR3 in DNA: TGTGCCAGCAGCTTGCAGGGGGGTCGGCCCCAGCATTTT. Encoded protein: CASSLQGGRPQHF.

The V call is TRBV15, the J call TRBJ1-5; D may be TRBD1 (6 bases). This CDR3 has 14 amino acids. Looked up from germline, CDR1 is LNHNV and CDR2 is YYDKDF (reference sequence). Trimming removed 4 bases at V and 3 bases at J, with 10 bases between. CDR3 loop: CATSIDRFNQPQHF. Here the CDR3 DNA reads TGTGCCACCAGCATTGACAGGTTCAATCAGCCCCAGCATTTT.

The chain links TRBV5-1 to TRBJ1-2; D is unresolved. Germline V gives CDR1 SGHRS, CDR2 YFSETQ. The germline V and J ends were trimmed by 4 bases and 0 bases, with 7 bases remaining between them. The CDR3 consists of 13 residues. The CDR3: CASSQTANYGYTF. CDR3 DNA: TGCGCCAGCAGCCAAACGGCTAACTATGGCTACACCTTC.

The chain carries TRBV7-8 and TRBJ2-2, with D possibly TRBD2 on 5 matching bases. The germline V and J ends were trimmed by 8 bases and 0 bases, with 13 bases remaining between them. Germline CDR1 and CDR2: SGHVS and FQNEAQ. The CDR3 runs to 15 residues. CDR3 residues: CASPRGQANTGELFF. The DNA for the CDR3 is TGTGCCAGCCCACGAGGGCAGGCGAACACCGGGGAGCTGTTTTTT.

This chain connects TRBV4-2 to TRBJ2-5, with TRBD2 matching 7 bases. Germline V gives CDR1 LGHNA, CDR2 YNFKEQ. V lost 1 base to trimming and J lost 1 base; unmatched junction nucleotides: 0. The CDR3 covers 14 residues. In DNA form, the CDR3 reads TGTGCCAGCAGCCAAGCTAGCGGCCAAGAGACCCAGTACTTC. As protein: CASSQASGQETQYF.

The CDR3 nucleotides are TGCAGCGTTATAAACGGGGATACGCAGTATTTT. Translation gives CSVINGDTQYF. The V gene is TRBV29-1, the J gene TRBJ2-3; D remains ambiguous. The CDR3 extends over 11 amino acids. Trimming removed 5 bases at V and 6 bases at J, with 9 bases between. CDR1 and CDR2 (germline): SQVTM, ANQGSEA.

This sequence joins TRBV7-2 and TRBJ1-2; 9 bases are a match to TRBD1. Germline CDR1 reads SGHTA; CDR2 reads FQGNSA. CDR3 length: 14 amino acids. Trimming at V came to 5 bases and at J to 2 bases, leaving 3 bases not matched to a gene. As DNA, the CDR3 is TGTGCCAGCAGCCTCGGACAGGGGAACTATGGCTACACCTTC. It specifies CASSLGQGNYGYTF.

This clone is a singleton in its sample. The chain has TRBV7-9 and TRBJ1-2; 9 bases fit TRBD1. The CDR3 is 13 residues long. Trimming took 6 bases from V and 6 from J; bases not matched to a gene: 5. Germline CDR1 and CDR2: SEHNR and FQNEAQ (reference sequence). This CDR3 is CASSRGQGNGYTF. In DNA form, the CDR3 reads TGTGCCAGCAGTAGGGGACAGGGAAATGGCTACACCTTC. Complete variable domain (other parts from reference TRBV7-9 and TRBJ1-2): DTGVSQNPRHKITKRGQNVTFRCDPISEHNRLYWYRQTLGQGPEFLTYFQNEAQLEKSRLLSDRFSAERPKGSFSTLEIQRTEQGDSAMYLCASSRGQGNGYTFGSGTRLTVV.

The count of this clone is one. This chain uses TRBV19 with TRBJ2-7, with D maybe TRBD1 (7 bases). Germline V CDR1 and CDR2: LNHDA, SQIVND (reference sequence). V was clipped by 10 bases and J by 0 bases, with 13 bases between them. CDR3 length: 13 residues. CDR3 region: CATAGQNSYEQYF. CDR3 nucleotides: TGTGCCACCGCGGGACAGAACTCCTACGAGCAGTACTTC.

This clone has more than one count but fewer than ten. V gene TRBV18 combines with J gene TRBJ1-3; TRBD1 agrees at 10 bases. The CDR3 covers 19 residues. Losses at the gene ends were 0 bases for V and 3 bases for J; bases not matched to a gene: 11. Germline loops: CDR1 KGHSH, CDR2 LQKENI. The CDR3 sequence: CASSPPGQGGNIFGNTIYF. Here the CDR3 DNA reads TGTGCCAGCTCACCACCCGGACAGGGGGGCAATATATTTGGAAACACCATATATTTT.

The V gene is TRBV29-1, the J gene TRBJ2-1; TRBD1 is a possible D gene (5 bases). Per germline, CDR1 SQVTM and CDR2 ANQGSEA. V was cut by 6 bases and J by 5 bases, with 20 bases left in between. The CDR3 runs 15 residues. CDR3 in DNA: TGCAGCGTCAAGGGGATCACTTTTGCGGACAATGAGCAGTTCTTC. This translates into CSVKGITFADNEQFF.

This clone was seen just once. The chain combines TRBV6-5 with TRBJ1-3; TRBD1 might be the D (6 bases). Trimming cost V 6 bases and J 3 bases, with 12 bases left between them. Per germline, CDR1 MNHEY and CDR2 SVGAGI. The CDR3 loop spans 14 amino acids. In DNA, the CDR3 is TGTGCCAGCAGCCCGGGAGGGGGTGGAAACACCATATATTTT. This codes for CASSPGGGGNTIYF.

The rearrangement links TRBV7-2 to TRBJ1-5; D is perhaps TRBD1 (6 bases). V was clipped by 2 bases and J by 1 base, with 18 bases between them. This CDR3 is 18 amino acids long. CDR1 SGHTA and CDR2 FQGNSA come from the germline V gene. This CDR3 reads CASSLRGSRQFSNQPQHF. The DNA of the CDR3 is TGTGCCAGCAGCTTAAGGGGGTCGAGGCAGTTCAGCAATCAGCCCCAGCATTTT.

The chain joins TRBV9 to TRBJ1-3; the D gene is possibly TRBD1 (6 bases). Germline-derived CDR1 and CDR2 are SGDLS and YYNGEE. Deletions cut 5 bases from V and 3 bases from J, with 15 bases between. CDR3 length equals 15 residues. As DNA, the CDR3 is TGTGCCAGCAGTCAGGGGCGCTTGGGTGGAAACACCATATATTTT. It yields the protein CASSQGRLGGNTIYF.